What follows are 17 T cell receptor beta chains derived from one specimen sequenced in a study of OX40 agonist ivuxolimab in advanced cancers. Sequencing used immunoSEQ multiplex PCR; TCRdb keeps in-frame clones, though not all of them. The data hold roughly 93,000 clones, with about 90% observed a single time. The sample here was CD4+ or CD8+ T cells sorted from blood, taken in a trial of the OX40 agonist ivuxolimab. Receptors were obtained from an adult with an advanced solid tumor such as melanoma, head and neck, liver or kidney cancer.

Comment on this clone: The same CDR3 arises from other DNA sequences in this sample as well. The V gene is TRBV27, the J gene TRBJ1-3; D is uncertain. The germline CDR1 and CDR2 sequences are MNHEY and SMNVEV (reference sequence). V shed 4 bases and J shed 1 base, with 5 bases lying between them. There are 13 residues in the CDR3. The CDR3 DNA follows: TGTGCCAGCAGTTCTTCTTCTGGAAACACCATATATTTT. It specifies CASSSSSGNTIYF.

V gene TRBV6-6 combines with J gene TRBJ1-5; 7 bases are a match to TRBD1. The germline CDR1 and CDR2 sequences are MNHNY and SVGAGI (reference sequence). The CDR3 has 15 amino acids. Trimming cost V 6 bases and J 10 bases; bases outside gene matches: 15. This CDR3 is CASRSLQGLVSPQHF. The DNA for the CDR3 is TGTGCCAGCAGATCGTTACAGGGGCTGGTTAGTCCCCAGCATTTT.

CDR3: CASSLGRALAGSGANVLTF. CDR3 bases: TGCGCCAGCAGTCTGGGGAGAGCCTTAGCAGGCTCTGGGGCCAACGTCCTGACTTTC. The chain joins TRBV5-1 to TRBJ2-6; tentatively, D is TRBD2 (5 bases). Germline CDR1 SGHRS, CDR2 YFSETQ. The ends were cut back, 5 bases at V and 0 bases at J, with 21 bases in the middle. The length of the CDR3 is 19 residues.

This clone has only one observation. V and J are TRBV30 and TRBJ2-5; D is possibly TRBD2 (5 bases). The CDR3 is 14 residues long. Trimming took 2 bases from V and 1 from J, leaving 11 bases between them. Germline assignment: CDR1 GTSNPN and CDR2 SVGIG (reference sequence). CDR3 DNA: TGTGCCTGGAGTCTGCTAGCTTCCCAAGAGACCCAGTACTTC. Translated, it gives CAWSLLASQETQYF.

CDR3 nucleotide sequence: TGTGCCAGCAGTTTGGGCCCAGGGGCACCTGGGGCCAACGTCCTGACTTTC. It specifies CASSLGPGAPGANVLTF. This sequence joins TRBV28 and TRBJ2-6; D perhaps matches TRBD1 (6 bases). Germline V gene data show CDR1 as MDHEN and CDR2 as SYDVKM. The V end was cut by 3 bases, the J end by 2 bases, with 14 bases between. This CDR3 spans 17 amino acids.

CDR3 DNA: TGTGCCAGCAGCCAAGATGGGGGTACAGGTGAAGCTTTCTTT. Amino acids: CASSQDGGTGEAFF. J is TRBJ1-1 and V is TRBV4-2; D might be TRBD1 (5 bases). Germline V CDR1 and CDR2: LGHNA, YNFKEQ. There are 14 residues in the CDR3. V lost 0 bases, J lost 7 bases, and 12 bases lay in between.

This chain uses TRBV7-2 with TRBJ2-3, with a tentative D call TRBD2 (6 bases). Germline loops: CDR1 SGHTA, CDR2 FQGNSA. Trimming stripped 5 bases from V and 2 bases from J, with 17 bases between. This CDR3 comprises 16 residues. The CDR3 DNA reads as TGTGCCAGCAGCCCCGTGGTGGGGGGATTCACAGATACGCAGTATTTT. This encodes CASSPVVGGFTDTQYF.

The chain has TRBV30 and TRBJ2-3; 12 bases are a match to TRBD2. The CDR3 is made up of 17 amino acids. The J segment lost 0 bases and the V segment lost 8 bases, leaving 12 bases of the junction unmatched. Per germline, CDR1 GTSNPN and CDR2 SVGIG (reference sequence). CDR3 region: CATSSGRGISSTDTQYF. For the CDR3, the DNA is TGTGCCACGTCTAGCGGGAGGGGGATATCTAGCACAGATACGCAGTATTTT.

The chain has TRBV19 and TRBJ2-5; D is possibly TRBD1 (6 bases). V was cut by 11 bases and J by 3 bases, with 22 bases left in between. The CDR3 extends over 15 amino acids. The germline CDR1 and CDR2 sequences are LNHDA and SQIVND (reference sequence). The chain's CDR3 is CAGNIGARGEETQYF. The CDR3 DNA follows: TGTGCCGGTAATATAGGCGCCAGGGGTGAAGAGACCCAGTACTTC.

The chain's CDR3 is CAWSTTSFKETQYF. The CDR3 coding sequence is TGTGCCTGGAGTACCACTAGCTTCAAAGAGACCCAGTACTTC. The chain links TRBV30 to TRBJ2-5, with D possibly matching TRBD2 (6 bases). CDR1 is GTSNPN, CDR2 SVGIG, per germline (reference sequence). The V and J ends lost 2 bases and 3 bases respectively, with 13 bases between them. The CDR3 runs to 14 residues.

In this sample, this clone turned up once. The rearrangement links TRBV11-3 to TRBJ2-4, with D possibly matching TRBD2 (6 bases). CDR3 length equals 14 residues. Germline-derived CDR1 and CDR2 are SGHNT and YENEEA. Between the trimmed V and J ends, which lost 3 bases and 7 bases, there was a span of 13 bases. CDR3 DNA: TGTGCCAGCAGCTTTGGAGGGCCTAGGAACATTCAGTACTTC. Protein sequence: CASSFGGPRNIQYF.

The CDR3 is CASSPTSGRVYEQFF. In DNA form, the CDR3 reads TGTGCCAGCAGTCCCACTAGCGGGAGGGTCTATGAGCAGTTCTTC. V and J are TRBV11-2 and TRBJ2-1; TRBD2 matches 13 bases. CDR3 size: 15 residues. The germline V gene encodes CDR1 SGHAT and CDR2 FQNNGV. Trimming took 6 bases from V and 8 from J; bases not matched to a gene: 7.

The chain is built from TRBV28 and TRBJ2-7; D is perhaps TRBD1 (6 bases). The CDR3 is 14 residues long. Germline lookup yields CDR1 MDHEN and CDR2 SYDVKM. Trimming removed 6 bases from V and 2 bases from J, with 14 bases in between. The CDR3 DNA reads as TGTGCCAGCAGCCTACAGGGCCCCACCTACGAGCAGTACTTC. It codes for CASSLQGPTYEQYF.

The chain is built from TRBV10-2 and TRBJ2-7, with unresolved D. Trimming pared 4 bases from V and 4 bases from J, leaving 5 bases between. The CDR3 sequence is 11 residues long. Per germline, CDR1 WSHSY and CDR2 SAAADI. The CDR3 DNA reads as TGCGCCAGCAGTGCCCGTTACGAGCAGTACTTC. Translation gives CASSARYEQYF.

This clone occurred once. This chain uses TRBV14 with TRBJ2-1; 7 bases are a match to TRBD2. The CDR3 has 15 amino acids. CDR1 is SGHDN and CDR2 is FVKESK in the germline V gene. The V segment lost 3 bases and the J segment 6 bases; nucleotides outside the gene matches: 8. CDR3: CASSHLVAGSNEQFF. DNA for the CDR3: TGTGCCAGCAGCCATTTGGTAGCGGGCTCCAATGAGCAGTTCTTC.

V gene TRBV30 combines with J gene TRBJ2-7; the D is unclear. Trimming took off 5 bases at V and 4 bases at J, with 9 bases between the two ends. Germline CDR1 GTSNPN, CDR2 SVGIG (reference sequence). This CDR3 has 11 residues. The CDR3 DNA is TGTGCCTGGGGGCGGAATTACGAGCAGTACTTC. It encodes CAWGRNYEQYF.

The rearrangement uses TRBV13 and TRBJ2-1, with D unresolved. V was cut by 8 bases and J by 13 bases, with 15 bases left in between. CDR1 PRHDT and CDR2 FYEKMQ come from the germline V gene (reference sequence). The CDR3 is 11 amino acids. The CDR3 is CASSTLAVQFF. The CDR3 DNA reads as TGTGCCAGCTCAACTCTTGCCGTACAGTTCTTC. The full variable domain, its missing parts supplied by reference TRBV13 and TRBJ2-1, is AAGVIQSPRHLIKEKRETATLKCYPIPRHDTVYWYQQGPGQDPQFLISFYEKMQSDKGSIPDRFSAQQFSDYHSELNMSSLELGDSALYFCASSTLAVQFFGPGTRLTVL.